What follows describes a single T cell receptor beta chain. One junction end disagrees with the germline gene, perhaps due to a read error. This CDR3 spans 15 amino acids. Per germline, CDR1 SSHAT and CDR2 FNYEAQ (reference sequence). Some clones are missing from TCRdb's copy, which holds only in-frame ones; the method was immunoSEQ multiplex PCR. This sample has roughly 79,000 clones, with around 85% found just once. The sample belongs to a study of blood T cell repertoires in COVID-19. This chain connects TRBV7-7 to TRBJ2-3; the D gene is possibly TRBD2 (6 bases). Input material: peripheral blood. This TCR came from a woman at least 80 years old with active or convalescent COVID-19. In DNA, the CDR3 is TGTGCTAGCAGCCTGGGGGGAGGTCGGGCAGATACGCAGTATTTT. Amino acids: CASSLGGGRADTQYF.